This T cell receptor (beta chain) originates from a study of molecular identifiers for immune sequencing clone quantification. The CDR3 sequence is 15 residues long. From germline, CDR1 is MNHEY and CDR2 SVGAGI. The ends were cut back, 2 bases at V and 1 base at J, with 11 bases in the middle. Worth noting for this clonotype: A single base separates this from a much larger clone, so it may be a read error.

TCRdb reprocessed the PCR reads with MiXCR, giving one entry per CDR3 protein. Of some 650,000 distinct CDR3 sequences in the sample, around 20% were seen once. Sequencing input: naive CD8+ T cells from blood, with Jurkat cell RNA spiked in. Subset noted: FACS-sorted CD8+CD4-CCR7+CD45RA+ naive T cells. This chain links TRBV6-5 with TRBJ1-1, with a tentative D call TRBD1 (5 bases). This clonotype was sampled from a human donor in good health. Some libraries in this study had Jurkat cell RNA spiked in. The CDR3: CASSYAGQGNTEAFF. The CDR3 DNA is TGTGCCAGCAGTTACGCGGGGCAGGGGAACACTGAAGCTTTCTTT.